This paragraph covers one T cell receptor (beta chain) sequence. What it binds is unknown. Each donor was healthy, and each was a bone marrow donor. A multiplex PCR was run with 60 Vbeta primers and 13 Jbeta primers. Produced via immunoSEQ multiplex PCR; TCRdb's table is partial and in-frame only. The sample yields approximately 170,000 clones, about 75% seen once. These data originate in a study of cytomegalovirus exposure and HLA in healthy donors. As for the study in general: Earlier work reported 110 million or so unique TCR beta sequences from about 170 million T cells.

Notes on the study in general: TCR association rates varied by HLA locus in a later analysis, with DRB1 highest and HLA-C lowest.

Sequenced sample: PBMCs. The sequence was obtained from a male donor in good health and CMV-seronegative.

The CDR3 bases are TGTGCCAGCAGCCCTAATGGACTAGCGGCCATGAGGAAAGATACGCAGTATTTT. Translated, it gives CASSPNGLAAMRKDTQYF. The chain links TRBV7-6 to TRBJ2-3; 10 bases fit TRBD2. The CDR3 has 18 amino acids. Germline lookup yields CDR1 SGHVS and CDR2 FNYEAQ. V lost 5 bases to trimming and J lost 5 bases; unmatched junction nucleotides: 16. Full variable domain (remainder filled in from reference TRBV7-6 and TRBJ2-3): GAGVSQSPRYKVTKRGQDVALRCDPISGHVSLYWYRQALGQGPEFLTYFNYEAQQDKSGLPNDRFSAERPEGSISTLTIQRTEQRDSAMYRCASSPNGLAAMRKDTQYFGPGTRLTVL.